Presented here are 10 T cell receptor beta chains from one specimen sequenced in a study of lymphopenia after photon versus proton radiotherapy. The assay was immunoSEQ multiplex PCR, and TCRdb's table has in-frame clones only and misses some. The sample shows approximately 17,000 clones, roughly 82% of them seen only once. The specimen was peripheral blood, collected from a patient treated with proton-based radiotherapy. Receptors were obtained from a man aged 70-80 years with pancreatic cancer.

The chain employs TRBV7-3 and TRBJ2-2; D not certain. The germline V and J ends were trimmed by 3 bases and 6 bases, with 8 bases remaining between them. The CDR3 is made up of 13 amino acids. Germline V gene data show CDR1 as SGHTA and CDR2 as FQGTGA. CDR3 residues: CASSFAAPGELFF. DNA of the CDR3: TGTGCCAGCAGCTTCGCGGCCCCCGGGGAGCTGTTTTTT.

This chain connects TRBV5-1 to TRBJ2-3; 7 bases map to TRBD1. The CDR3 extends over 15 amino acids. Losses at the gene ends were 0 bases for V and 5 bases for J; bases not matched to a gene: 6. CDR1 SGHRS and CDR2 YFSETQ come from the germline V gene. Here the CDR3 reads CASSLEGGRKDTQYF. In nucleotides, the CDR3 is TGCGCCAGCAGCTTGGAAGGGGGCCGGAAAGATACGCAGTATTTT.

V and J are TRBV6-1 and TRBJ1-2, with TRBD1 matching over 8 bases. Germline loops: CDR1 MNHNS, CDR2 SASEGT. This CDR3 region has 12 residues. The V gene end was trimmed by 8 bases and the J gene end by 7 bases; junction bases not matched to a gene: 6. The CDR3 loop is CASVRTGRGYTF. CDR3 bases: TGTGCCAGCGTGAGGACAGGGCGTGGCTACACCTTC.

V usage is TRBV5-1 and J usage is TRBJ2-2; TRBD2 matches at 10 bases. Per germline, CDR1 SGHRS and CDR2 YFSETQ. This CDR3 region has 16 residues. V lost 4 bases and J lost 4; bases outside the gene matches: 7. The CDR3 is CASSTASGGFTGELFF. CDR3 nucleotide sequence: TGCGCCAGCAGCACCGCTAGCGGGGGTTTCACCGGGGAGCTGTTTTTT. Full variable domain (missing parts from reference TRBV5-1 and TRBJ2-2): KAGVTQTPRYLIKTRGQQVTLSCSPISGHRSVSWYQQTPGQGLQFLFEYFSETQRNKGNFPGRFSGRQFSNSRSEMNVSTLELGDSALYLCASSTASGGFTGELFFGEGSRLTVL.

The chain employs TRBV2 and TRBJ1-2, with D maybe TRBD1 (5 bases). The germline V gene has CDR1 SNHLY and CDR2 FYNNEI. V dropped 7 bases and J dropped 0 bases, with 18 bases sitting between them. The length of the CDR3 is 16 residues. CDR3 DNA: TGTGCCAGCAATGGACACGGCAGACTAGCTAACTATGGCTACACCTTC. This sequence encodes CASNGHGRLANYGYTF.

J is TRBJ2-1 and V is TRBV7-8, with 9 nucleotides matching TRBD1. Germline V gene lookup returns CDR1 SGHVS and CDR2 FQNEAQ. The CDR3 covers 16 residues. The ends lost 1 base at V and 8 bases at J; junction bases unmatched: 9. The CDR3 sequence is CASSLVGDRVLDEQFF. CDR3 bases: TGTGCCAGCAGCTTAGTTGGGGACAGGGTTTTGGATGAGCAGTTCTTC.

The CDR3 sequence is CASREQRGRSYGYTF. Written as DNA, the CDR3 is TGTGCCAGTAGAGAACAAAGGGGGCGAAGCTATGGCTACACCTTC. The V and J genes are TRBV19 and TRBJ1-2; 7 bases match TRBD1. CDR3 length equals 15 residues. In germline, CDR1 is LNHDA, CDR2 SQIVND (reference sequence). V lost 6 bases to trimming and J lost 4 bases; unmatched junction nucleotides: 11.

The chain carries TRBV7-3 and TRBJ2-1; TRBD2 matches 13 bases. Trimming cost V 8 bases and J 7 bases; bases outside gene matches: 5. The CDR3 has 14 amino acids. Germline CDR1 is SGHTA and CDR2 is FQGTGA. The CDR3 nucleotides are TGTGCCAGCTCCAGGACTAGCGGGGGAAATGAGCAGTTCTTC. Translated: CASSRTSGGNEQFF.

The chain joins TRBV5-5 to TRBJ2-1, with no clear D. The CDR3 extends over 15 amino acids. The germline V gene has CDR1 SGHKS and CDR2 YYEKEE (reference sequence). Trimming removed 4 bases from V and 0 bases from J, with 11 bases in between. The CDR3 region has the DNA TGTGCCAGCAGCCGTACCGTCACCTCCTACAATGAGCAGTTCTTC. The encoded protein is CASSRTVTSYNEQFF. Complete variable domain (other parts from reference TRBV5-5 and TRBJ2-1): DAGVTQSPTHLIKTRGQQVTLRCSPISGHKSVSWYQQVLGQGPQFIFQYYEKEERGRGNFPDRFSARQFPNYSSELNVNALLLGDSALYLCASSRTVTSYNEQFFGPGTRLTVL.

CDR3: CASSRGTLEGTEAFF. CDR3 in DNA: TGCGCCAGCAGCCGAGGGACCCTTGAGGGCACTGAAGCTTTCTTT. The chain uses TRBV5-1 and TRBJ1-1, with D perhaps TRBD1 (5 bases). The CDR3 has 15 amino acids. V lost 4 bases and J 4 bases, leaving 17 bases between the germline ends. Germline V gives CDR1 SGHRS, CDR2 YFSETQ.